This is a list of T cell receptor beta chains from one sample in a study of beta chain features in type 1 diabetes. Some clones are missing from TCRdb's copy, which holds only in-frame ones; the method was immunoSEQ multiplex PCR. Here the sample spans around 250,000 clones, approximately 14% being singletons. The sample consisted of naive CD4+ T cells from blood. The receptors stem from a woman between 35 and 50 years old in good health. Each CDR3 is given with its conserved first and last residue. D genes are given only for firm matches. Size is omitted from some rows. Given values are once, few, many or a class for expanded clones.

j_gene	v_gene	abundance	d_gene	CDR3aa	CDR3nt
TRBJ1-2	TRBV19	-	TRBD1	CASASRGRGPDLYGYTF	TGTGCCAGTGCCTCACGGGGCAGGGGGCCCGATCTCTATGGCTACACCTTC
TRBJ2-5	TRBV11-2	-	-	CASSVGTHQETQYF	TGTGCCAGCAGCGTCGGGACTCATCAAGAGACCCAGTACTTC
TRBJ2-5	TRBV7-9	-	-	CASSLYSGETQYF	TGTGCCAGCAGCTTATATTCCGGGGAGACCCAGTACTTC
TRBJ2-7	TRBV6-5	-	-	CASSYLDNRYEQYF	TGTGCCAGCAGTTACTTGGACAATCGCTACGAGCAGTACTTC
TRBJ1-5	TRBV4-1	-	-	CASSPRFTEPQHF	TGCGCCAGCAGCCCACGGTTTACGGAGCCCCAGCATTTT
TRBJ2-7	TRBV21-1	few	-	CASSTQPGQSSYEQYF	TGTGCCAGCAGCACCCAACCGGGTCAAAGCTCCTACGAGCAGTACTTC
TRBJ1-3	TRBV29-1	-	TRBD1	CSIWTGDGSGNTIYF	TGCAGCATCTGGACAGGGGATGGCTCTGGAAACACCATATATTTT
TRBJ1-5	TRBV7-6	few	-	CASSLGIQGSNQPQHF	TGTGCCAGCAGCTTAGGTATACAGGGTAGCAATCAGCCCCAGCATTTT
TRBJ1-4	TRBV5-1	-	-	CASSLVGTGTLNEKLFF	TGCGCCAGCAGCTTGGTGGGGACCGGGACACTCAATGAAAAACTGTTTTTT
TRBJ2-3	TRBV5-1	-	-	CASSLPQAAGTDTQYF	TGCGCCAGCAGCTTGCCACAGGCCGCGGGGACAGATACGCAGTATTTT
TRBJ1-6	TRBV18	few	TRBD1	CASSHLSDRANSPLHF	TGTGCCAGCTCACATCTAAGCGACAGGGCGAATTCACCCCTCCACTTT
TRBJ1-1	TRBV10-2	-	-	CASTGSEGPIKGAEAFF	TGCGCCAGCACGGGGTCGGAGGGCCCCATAAAGGGCGCTGAAGCTTTCTTT
TRBJ1-4	TRBV15	-	-	CASSNRENEKLFF	TGTGCCTCCTCAAACAGGGAAAATGAAAAACTGTTTTTT
TRBJ2-5	TRBV6-6	-	-	CASSYRGTETQYF	TGTGCCAGCAGTTACCGGGGAACAGAGACCCAGTACTTC
TRBJ1-3	TRBV27	-	-	CASSLRETGNTIYF	TGTGCCAGCAGTTTGCGGGAAACTGGAAACACCATATATTTT
TRBJ2-5	TRBV5-6	few	TRBD1	CASSPLRDRMYQETQYF	TGTGCCAGCAGCCCTTTACGGGACAGGATGTACCAAGAGACCCAGTACTTC
TRBJ2-1	TRBV11-2	few	TRBD2	CASSKGAGGPSNEQFF	TGTGCCAGCAGCAAAGGGGCGGGGGGCCCCTCCAATGAGCAGTTCTTC
TRBJ2-7	TRBV14	-	-	CASSQEEGRIYEQYF	TGTGCCAGCAGCCAAGAAGAGGGTCGGATATACGAGCAGTACTTC
TRBJ2-1	TRBV29-1	-	-	CSVGIGVYEQFF	TGCAGCGTGGGAATAGGGGTCTATGAGCAGTTCTTC
TRBJ2-5	TRBV6-5	-	-	CASTENFEETQYF	TGTGCCAGCACTGAAAACTTCGAAGAGACCCAGTACTTC
TRBJ2-7	TRBV2	-	TRBD1	CASSELRGLGEQYF	TGTGCCAGCAGTGAACTGAGGGGGCTGGGGGAGCAGTACTTC
TRBJ2-2	TRBV19	-	-	CASSTLGRAGTGELFF	TGTGCCAGTAGTACATTGGGCAGGGCCGGCACCGGGGAGCTGTTTTTT
TRBJ2-7	TRBV4-2	-	TRBD1	CASSPGDRELLEQYF	TGTGCCAGCAGCCCAGGGGACAGGGAACTCCTCGAGCAGTACTTC
TRBJ1-4	TRBV25-1	-	TRBD1	CASSDFGRGREKLFF	TGTGCCAGCAGTGATTTCGGTAGGGGGCGGGAAAAACTGTTTTTT
TRBJ2-7	TRBV2	few	TRBD2	CASREEILAGRGYYEQYF	TGTGCCAGCAGGGAGGAGATTCTAGCGGGGCGCGGATACTACGAGCAGTACTTC
TRBJ2-1	TRBV5-1	-	TRBD1	CASSAGQVLDEQFF	TGCGCCAGCAGCGCCGGACAGGTCCTCGATGAGCAGTTCTTC
TRBJ1-6	TRBV10-2	few	TRBD1	CASSHLRGENSPLHF	TGCGCCAGCAGCCACCTCAGGGGGGAGAATTCACCCCTCCACTTT
TRBJ2-3	TRBV7-2	many	TRBD2	CASSEGLARTDTQYF	TGTGCCAGCAGCGAAGGACTAGCGAGGACAGATACGCAGTATTTT
TRBJ2-7	TRBV11-3	-	TRBD1	CASSLTGGYEQYF	TGTGCCAGCAGCTTAACAGGGGGCTACGAGCAGTACTTC
TRBJ2-5	TRBV7-9	-	TRBD1	CASSTQGVLVETQYF	TGTGCCAGCAGCACCCAGGGGGTTCTGGTTGAGACCCAGTACTTC
TRBJ1-2	TRBV12-5	-	TRBD1	CASGLPEGAKDGYTF	TGTGCTAGTGGTTTGCCAGAGGGGGCGAAGGATGGCTACACCTTC
TRBJ2-1	TRBV5-6	-	TRBD2	CASSITSGGYNEQFF	TGTGCCAGCAGCATAACCAGCGGGGGCTACAATGAGCAGTTCTTC
TRBJ1-5	TRBV4-1	few	-	CASSHSSGSSSNQPQHF	TGCGCCAGCAGCCATTCGTCGGGGTCTTCTAGCAATCAGCCCCAGCATTTT
TRBJ1-1	TRBV11-2	-	TRBD1	CASSPQGEGAFF	TGTGCCAGCAGCCCTCAGGGGGAAGGAGCTTTCTTT
TRBJ2-5	TRBV9	-	TRBD2	CASSGVGGETQYF	TGTGCCAGCAGCGGGGTGGGGGGGGAGACCCAGTACTTC
TRBJ1-6	TRBV18	few	-	CASSPQDSDNSPLHF	TGTGCCAGCTCACCGCAAGACAGTGACAATTCACCCCTCCACTTT
TRBJ2-7	TRBV5-4	-	-	CASSFDWAGEQYF	TGTGCCAGCAGCTTTGACTGGGCGGGCGAGCAGTACTTC
TRBJ2-3	TRBV2	-	TRBD2	CASRTGTSGGSVATQYF	TGTGCCAGCAGGACCGGGACTAGCGGGGGGAGTGTCGCTACGCAGTATTTT
TRBJ2-3	TRBV7-9	few	TRBD2	CASSPRTSGGWDTQYF	TGTGCCAGCAGCCCACGTACTAGCGGGGGATGGGATACGCAGTATTTT
TRBJ2-3	TRBV11-2	-	TRBD1	CASSPSGGDTQYF	TGTGCCAGCAGCCCCTCAGGGGGAGATACGCAGTATTTT
TRBJ1-2	TRBV5-4	-	TRBD1	CASSSPSRTGGVYGYTF	TGTGCCAGCAGCTCACCGTCCCGGACAGGGGGCGTTTATGGCTACACCTTC
TRBJ2-3	TRBV9	-	TRBD2	CASSVGAGGASTDTQYF	TGTGCCAGCAGCGTCGGGGCGGGGGGCGCTAGCACAGATACGCAGTATTTT
TRBJ2-1	TRBV4-1	-	TRBD2	CASSHGPSSGGRNEQFF	TGCGCCAGCAGCCATGGACCTTCTAGCGGGGGCCGGAATGAGCAGTTCTTC
TRBJ1-6	TRBV5-1	-	TRBD1	CASSPGQGSPLHF	TGCGCCAGCAGTCCGGGACAGGGATCACCCCTCCACTTT
TRBJ1-4	TRBV9	-	TRBD1	CASGQGSSEKLFF	TGTGCCAGCGGACAGGGGTCGTCTGAAAAACTGTTTTTT
TRBJ2-5	TRBV29-1	few	-	CSVEDLSGQETQYF	TGCAGCGTTGAAGATCTGTCAGGGCAAGAGACCCAGTACTTC
TRBJ1-4	TRBV5-1	few	-	CASGPGQTNEKLFF	TGCGCCAGCGGACCGGGACAAACTAATGAAAAACTGTTTTTT
TRBJ2-5	TRBV29-1	few	TRBD2	CSVRAGGWETQYF	TGCAGCGTTCGAGCGGGGGGGTGGGAGACCCAGTACTTC